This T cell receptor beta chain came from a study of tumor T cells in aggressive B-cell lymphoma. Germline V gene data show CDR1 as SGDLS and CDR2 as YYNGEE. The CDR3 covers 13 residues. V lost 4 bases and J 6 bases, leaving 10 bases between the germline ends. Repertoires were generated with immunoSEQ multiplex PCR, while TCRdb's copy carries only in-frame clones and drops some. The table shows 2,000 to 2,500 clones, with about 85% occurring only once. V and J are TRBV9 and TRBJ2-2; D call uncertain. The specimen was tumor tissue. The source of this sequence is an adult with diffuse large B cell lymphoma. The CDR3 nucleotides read TGTGCCAGCAGCCCAGTTTTCTCCGGGGAGCTGTTTTTT. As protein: CASSPVFSGELFF.